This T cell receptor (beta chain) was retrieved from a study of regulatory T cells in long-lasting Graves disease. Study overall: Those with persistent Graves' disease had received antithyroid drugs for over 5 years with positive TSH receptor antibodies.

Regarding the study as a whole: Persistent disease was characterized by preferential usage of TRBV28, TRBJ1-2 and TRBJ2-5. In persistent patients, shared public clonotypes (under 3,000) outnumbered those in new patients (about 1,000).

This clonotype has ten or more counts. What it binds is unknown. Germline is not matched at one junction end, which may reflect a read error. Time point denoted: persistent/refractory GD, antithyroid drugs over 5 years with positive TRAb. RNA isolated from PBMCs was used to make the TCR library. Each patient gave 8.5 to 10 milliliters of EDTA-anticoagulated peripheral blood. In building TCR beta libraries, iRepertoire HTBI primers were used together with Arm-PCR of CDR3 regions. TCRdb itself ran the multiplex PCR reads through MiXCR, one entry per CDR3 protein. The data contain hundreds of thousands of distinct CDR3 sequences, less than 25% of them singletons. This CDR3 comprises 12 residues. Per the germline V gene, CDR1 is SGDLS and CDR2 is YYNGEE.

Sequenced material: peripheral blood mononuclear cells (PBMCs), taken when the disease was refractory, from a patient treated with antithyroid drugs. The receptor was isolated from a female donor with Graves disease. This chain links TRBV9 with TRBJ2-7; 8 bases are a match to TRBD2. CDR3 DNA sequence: TGTGCCAGCAGCGTAGTGGTCGGGAGGGGACCCTTC. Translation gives CASSVVVGRGPF.